The clone carrying this T cell receptor beta chain was seen repeatedly, ten times or more. The antigen is unknown. This sample is drawn from a study of CD8+CD57+ T cells in acquired aplastic anemia. Overall study: Mean yield of DNA from sorted CD4+ and CD8+ cells was 3 to 3.5 ug.

This CDR3 has 16 amino acids. Germline loops: CDR1 SGHVS, CDR2 FQNEAQ. V lost 1 base, J lost 0 bases, and 12 bases lay in between. General study points: Controls did not differ significantly from patients in CD8+ Simpson's diversity.

Template material for TCR beta VDJ and CDR3 profiling consisted of genomic DNA. TCRdb processed the reads anew with MiXCR; each CDR3 protein has one entry. The data contain around 250,000 distinct CDR3 sequences, 45% to 70% of them singletons. Sequencing was carried out using sorted CD4+, CD8+, or CD8+CD57+ T cells (not recorded which) from PBMCs. This sequence originates from a human donor with severe aplastic anemia or a healthy control (not recorded which). This chain connects TRBV7-8 to TRBJ2-5, with D perhaps matching TRBD1 (5 bases). CDR3 residues: CASSLDGSGYQETQYF. The CDR3 DNA is TGTGCCAGCAGCTTAGACGGGTCAGGGTACCAAGAGACCCAGTACTTC.